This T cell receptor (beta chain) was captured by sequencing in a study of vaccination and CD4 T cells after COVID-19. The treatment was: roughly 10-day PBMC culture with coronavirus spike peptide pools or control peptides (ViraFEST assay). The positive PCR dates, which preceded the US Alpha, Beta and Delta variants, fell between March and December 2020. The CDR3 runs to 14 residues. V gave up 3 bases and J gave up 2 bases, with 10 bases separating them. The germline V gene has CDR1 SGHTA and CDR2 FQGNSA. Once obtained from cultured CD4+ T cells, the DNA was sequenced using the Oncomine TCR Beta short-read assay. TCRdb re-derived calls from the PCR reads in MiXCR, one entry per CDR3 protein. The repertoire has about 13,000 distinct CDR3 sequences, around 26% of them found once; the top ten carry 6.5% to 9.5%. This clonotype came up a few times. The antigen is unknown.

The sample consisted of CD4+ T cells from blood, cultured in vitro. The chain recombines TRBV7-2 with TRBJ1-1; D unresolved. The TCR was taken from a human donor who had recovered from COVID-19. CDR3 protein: CASSFADTNTEAFF. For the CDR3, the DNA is TGTGCCAGCAGCTTTGCTGATACTAACACTGAAGCTTTCTTT.